This T cell receptor (beta chain) came from a study of shared clonotypes between healthy human individuals. Study overall: The study used three CD4 naive, three CD4 memory, two CD8 naive and one CD8 memory plate per donor.

Overall study findings and caveats: Relative to clonotypes present in all four donors, those not shared had lower generation probabilities.

How the authors handled the data: ImmunoSEQ yielded junction-only sequences lacking quality scores, so filtering differed. Clones were sequenced by immunoSEQ multiplex PCR, and TCRdb holds only the in-frame ones, with some missing. The D gene and trimming were derived from the DNA, and the V and J assignments and clone size from that table. Among 550,000 to 850,000 clones listed, roughly 72% were seen once. Memory CD4+ cells were the fraction left after CD45RA+ naive selection. Germline V gene lookup returns CDR1 SGHVS and CDR2 FQNEAQ. V was clipped by 1 base and J by 6 bases, with 7 bases between them. The CDR3 sequence is 12 residues long. About this clone: Its antigen is currently unknown.

Sequencing used memory CD4+ T cells sorted from blood. The subset was: CD45RA-negative fraction. This sequence was found in a woman aged 25 to 39 in good health. The rearrangement uses TRBV7-8 and TRBJ2-7, with D possibly matching TRBD1 (5 bases). The CDR3 coding sequence is TGTGCCAGCAGCTTAGAAGGGGTCGAGCAGTACTTC. Translated: CASSLEGVEQYF.